These T cell receptor beta chains were read from a single sample in a study of blood T cells in healthy people across ages. A single record per CDR3 protein comes from TCRdb applying MiXCR to the 5' RACE reads. The sample consists of 650,000 to 900,000 distinct CDR3 sequences, 55% to 65% of them appearing once. Sample: blood. The receptors originated from a man aged 25-45 years in good health. Both conserved end residues are part of each CDR3. The order of the fields is CDR3 length, clone size, D gene, J gene, V gene, CDR3 protein, CDR3 DNA. The D gene is left open where the match is weak. Expanded clones get a size class; other rows say once, few or many, or leave the size out.

len: 17; abundance: -; d_gene: TRBD1; j_gene: TRBJ1-2; v_gene: TRBV9; CDR3aa: CASSVGTGGRANYGYTF; CDR3nt: TGTGCCAGCAGCGTCGGGACAGGGGGACGAGCTAACTATGGCTACACCTTC
len: 16; abundance: once; d_gene: TRBD1; j_gene: TRBJ1-2; v_gene: TRBV9; CDR3aa: CASSVGGQAQFYGYTF; CDR3nt: TGTGCCAGCAGCGTAGGGGGACAGGCCCAGTTCTATGGCTACACCTTC
len: 15; abundance: -; d_gene: TRBD2; j_gene: TRBJ2-7; v_gene: TRBV27; CDR3aa: CASSLLGTSRHEQYF; CDR3nt: TGTGCCAGCAGTTTATTGGGGACTAGCAGGCACGAGCAGTACTTC
len: 12; abundance: -; d_gene: -; j_gene: TRBJ2-5; v_gene: TRBV13; CDR3aa: CASSSTGRERYF; CDR3nt: TGTGCCAGCAGCTCGACCGGACGAGAGCGGTACTTC
len: 15; abundance: -; d_gene: TRBD2; j_gene: TRBJ2-3; v_gene: TRBV7-8; CDR3aa: CASSDSGSYTDTQYF; CDR3nt: TGTGCCAGCAGCGATAGCGGGAGTTACACAGATACGCAGTATTTT
len: 15; abundance: -; d_gene: TRBD2; j_gene: TRBJ2-3; v_gene: TRBV20-1; CDR3aa: CSAREAGGLTDTQYF; CDR3nt: TGCAGTGCTAGAGAAGCGGGGGGGCTCACAGATACGCAGTATTTT
len: 14; abundance: -; d_gene: -; j_gene: TRBJ2-3; v_gene: TRBV20-1; CDR3aa: CSARDINRGDTQYF; CDR3nt: TGCAGTGCTAGAGATATAAATAGGGGAGATACGCAGTATTTT
len: 13; abundance: few; d_gene: -; j_gene: TRBJ2-1; v_gene: TRBV29-1; CDR3aa: CSCGSIGYNEQFF; CDR3nt: TGCAGCTGCGGAAGTATCGGCTACAATGAGCAGTTCTTC
len: 19; abundance: -; d_gene: -; j_gene: TRBJ1-4; v_gene: TRBV24-1; CDR3aa: CATSDFDVKGWTTNEKLFF; CDR3nt: TGTGCCACCAGTGATTTTGACGTCAAGGGATGGACAACTAATGAAAAACTGTTTTTT
len: 13; abundance: -; d_gene: TRBD1; j_gene: TRBJ2-2; v_gene: TRBV6-5; CDR3aa: CASSRQGAGELFF; CDR3nt: TGTGCCAGCAGTAGACAGGGCGCCGGGGAGCTGTTTTTT
len: 14; abundance: -; d_gene: -; j_gene: TRBJ1-6; v_gene: TRBV12-3/TRBV12-4; CDR3aa: CASSPPPGESPLHF; CDR3nt: TGTGCCAGCAGTCCCCCCCCCGGGGAATCACCCCTCCACTTT
len: 15; abundance: -; d_gene: -; j_gene: TRBJ1-4; v_gene: TRBV6-5; CDR3aa: CASSYSAAVGEKLFF; CDR3nt: TGTGCCAGCAGTTACTCGGCTGCGGTGGGTGAAAAACTGTTTTTT
len: 14; abundance: -; d_gene: -; j_gene: TRBJ1-5; v_gene: TRBV5-6; CDR3aa: CASSLMGGNRPQHF; CDR3nt: TGTGCCAGCAGCTTGATGGGGGGCAATCGGCCCCAGCATTTT